Listed below are T cell receptor beta chains from one sample, sequenced in a study of T cells in Graves' hyperthyroidism and ophthalmopathy. TCRdb used MiXCR to reprocess the multiplex PCR reads, holding one entry per CDR3 protein. The data contain around 520,000 distinct CDR3 sequences, about 15% of them singletons. Material for sequencing was blood. Every receptor here comes from a woman aged 18-29 years with Graves' hyperthyroidism. CDR3s include the opening cysteine and the closing phenylalanine or tryptophan. The D gene is left open where the match is weak. Rows give clone size only sometimes, using once, few, many, or a class for an expanded clone.

clone_size d_call j_call v_call cdr3_aa cdr3_nt
many - TRBJ2-2 TRBV30 CACTFPTGELFF TGTGCCTGTACCTTCCCCACCGGGGAGCTGTTTTTT
few - TRBJ1-3 TRBV29-1 CSGRDGISGNTIYF TGCAGCGGCCGGGACGGCATCTCTGGAAACACCATATATTTT
- TRBD1 TRBJ2-7 TRBV20-1 CSARLGGGYEQYF TGCAGTGCTAGACTAGGGGGCGGGTACGAGCAGTACTTC
- TRBD2 TRBJ2-2 TRBV6-2/TRBV6-3 CASSYSTSGRGNTGELFF TGTGCCAGCAGTTACTCGACTAGCGGGAGGGGTAACACCGGGGAGCTGTTTTTT
- - TRBJ2-1 TRBV5-1 CASSFSVPRGDNEQFF TGCGCCAGCAGCTTTAGCGTCCCACGTGGGGACAATGAGCAGTTCTTC
many - TRBJ1-3 TRBV12-5 CASGLVLGRGSGNTIYF TGTGCTAGTGGTTTGGTACTAGGTCGGGGGAGCGGAAACACCATATATTTT
many - TRBJ2-4 TRBV2 CASRAGLAKNIQYF TGTGCCAGCAGGGCAGGGTTAGCCAAAAACATTCAGTACTTC
many TRBD2 TRBJ2-3 TRBV6-2/TRBV6-3 CASSYSERELTDTQYF TGTGCCAGCAGTTACTCGGAGCGGGAGCTCACAGATACGCAGTATTTT
few - TRBJ1-2 TRBV7-2 CASSLDTPGHYGYTF TGTGCCAGCAGCTTAGACACGCCGGGACACTATGGCTACACCTTC
few TRBD1 TRBJ1-2 TRBV10-3 CAISESLGTGNYGYTF TGTGCCATCAGTGAGTCATTAGGGACAGGGAACTATGGCTACACCTTC
few TRBD2 TRBJ2-5 TRBV5-1 CASMGLAKETQYF TGCGCCAGCATGGGACTAGCGAAAGAGACCCAGTACTTC
many TRBD1 TRBJ1-5 TRBV12-3/TRBV12-4 CASSTTGDNQPQHF TGTGCCAGCAGCACTACAGGGGACAATCAGCCCCAGCATTTT
few - TRBJ2-7 TRBV20-1 CSANLPGQKYEQYF TGCAGTGCAAACCTACCGGGACAAAAGTACGAGCAGTACTTC
few - TRBJ1-1 TRBV7-3 CASSLNGQKNTEAFF TGTGCCAGCAGCCTAAACGGACAGAAAAACACTGAAGCTTTCTTT
many - TRBJ2-7 TRBV13 CASSLGSSGSQVEQYF TGTGCCAGCAGCTTAGGGAGTAGTGGGAGTCAGGTCGAGCAGTACTTC
- - TRBJ2-2 TRBV24-1 CATSRGNTGELFF TGTGCCACCAGCAGGGGGAACACCGGGGAGCTGTTTTTT
many TRBD2 TRBJ2-5 TRBV12-3/TRBV12-4 CASSLGEGRETQYF TGTGCCAGCAGTTTGGGGGAGGGCCGAGAGACCCAGTACTTC
few - TRBJ2-1 TRBV6-1 CASTFSDNEQFF TGTGCCAGCACCTTCTCGGACAATGAGCAGTTCTTC
few - TRBJ2-1 TRBV20-1 CSAGKTFSYNEQFF TGCAGTGCGGGGAAAACCTTCTCCTACAATGAGCAGTTCTTC
few - TRBJ2-1 TRBV30 CAWTIISGPYNEQFF TGTGCCTGGACTATAATATCGGGTCCGTACAATGAGCAGTTCTTC
- - TRBJ1-5 TRBV27 CASRKQGGQPQHF TGTGCCAGCAGGAAACAGGGAGGACAGCCCCAGCATTTT
- TRBD1 TRBJ1-4 TRBV6-1 CASTRQGSNEKLFF TGTGCCAGCACCCGACAGGGCTCTAATGAAAAACTGTTTTTT
- - TRBJ1-1 TRBV15 CATKQETEAFF TGTGCCACCAAACAAGAAACTGAAGCTTTCTTT
- TRBD2 TRBJ2-1 TRBV10-3 CAISESGTIYNEQFF TGTGCCATCAGTGAGTCCGGGACTATCTACAATGAGCAGTTCTTC
many - TRBJ1-3 TRBV3-1 CASSQTGNTIYF TGTGCCAGCAGCCAAACTGGAAACACCATATATTTT
many TRBD1 TRBJ1-2 TRBV12-3/TRBV12-4 CASSLRQGSNGYTF TGTGCCAGCAGTCTACGACAGGGTAGTAATGGCTACACCTTC
many - TRBJ1-2 TRBV28 CASSFEEGRRGYTF TGTGCCAGCAGTTTTGAGGAGGGGCGGAGAGGCTACACCTTC
- - TRBJ2-5 TRBV7-3 CASSLDGGETQYF TGTGCCAGCAGCTTAGATGGTGGGGAGACCCAGTACTTC
many - TRBJ1-3 TRBV12-3/TRBV12-4 CASSLSPSGNTIYF TGTGCCAGCAGTTTGAGCCCCTCTGGAAACACCATATATTTT
many - TRBJ2-1 TRBV27 CASSFGLPTGSYNEQFF TGTGCCAGCAGTTTTGGCCTTCCGACAGGTTCCTACAATGAGCAGTTCTTC
many TRBD1 TRBJ2-7 TRBV12-5 CASGPGTGEGYEQYF TGTGCTAGTGGTCCCGGGACAGGGGAGGGCTACGAGCAGTACTTC
- TRBD1 TRBJ1-2 TRBV20-1 CSAIPGQGAWGYTF TGCAGTGCCATCCCCGGACAGGGGGCGTGGGGCTACACCTTC
many - TRBJ2-1 TRBV12-5 CASGLAWTGTYNEQFF TGTGCTAGTGGTTTGGCTTGGACGGGAACCTACAATGAGCAGTTCTTC
few TRBD1 TRBJ1-2 TRBV19 CASTTGGNYGYTF TGTGCCAGTACCACAGGGGGGAACTATGGCTACACCTTC
- TRBD1 TRBJ2-7 TRBV14 CASSRPGTGVIEQYF TGTGCCAGCAGCCGCCCCGGGACAGGGGTTATCGAGCAGTACTTC
once TRBD2 TRBJ2-2 TRBV11-3 CASSRIAGGTGELFF TGTGCCAGCAGCAGGATAGCGGGAGGGACCGGGGAGCTGTTTTTT
many - TRBJ1-1 TRBV27 CASTHGAGNTEAFF TGTGCCAGCACCCATGGGGCGGGGAACACTGAAGCTTTCTTT
many TRBD1 TRBJ1-6 TRBV12-3/TRBV12-4 CASSSGRDRGSPLHF TGTGCCAGCAGTTCGGGACGGGACAGGGGTTCACCCCTCCACTTT
few - TRBJ2-1 TRBV6-1 CATSGPLENEQFF TGTGCCACCTCCGGGCCCTTGGAGAATGAGCAGTTCTTC
many - TRBJ2-2 TRBV2 CASSVIPAGTGELFF TGTGCCAGCAGTGTAATCCCCGCGGGAACCGGGGAGCTGTTTTTT
- TRBD2 TRBJ2-2 TRBV20-1 CSARGGGTRNTGELFF TGCAGTGCTAGAGGCGGGGGGACACGGAACACCGGGGAGCTGTTTTTT
many TRBD2 TRBJ2-1 TRBV7-2 CASSVASGANEQFF TGTGCCAGCAGCGTCGCTAGCGGGGCAAATGAGCAGTTCTTC
- - TRBJ1-1 TRBV11-2 CASSLFAHTEAFF TGTGCCAGCAGCCTCTTCGCGCACACTGAAGCTTTCTTT
few - TRBJ1-1 TRBV7-9 CASSLGNGMNTEAFF TGTGCCAGCAGCTTAGGAAACGGGATGAACACTGAAGCTTTCTTT
many TRBD1 TRBJ1-2 TRBV12-3/TRBV12-4 CASSQQGLSGYTF TGTGCCAGCAGTCAACAGGGGTTAAGTGGCTACACCTTC
many - TRBJ2-3 TRBV3-1 CASSQETLDTQYF TGTGCCAGCAGCCAAGAGACGTTAGATACGCAGTATTTT
many TRBD1 TRBJ1-2 TRBV20-1 CSASFAQGAGGYTF TGCAGTGCTAGTTTCGCACAGGGGGCGGGAGGCTACACCTTC
- - TRBJ2-7 TRBV4-1 CASSSREVVIYEQYF TGCGCCAGCAGCTCCAGGGAGGTAGTTATCTACGAGCAGTACTTC
- TRBD2 TRBJ2-3 TRBV24-1 CATGGGQGTDTQYF TGTGCCACCGGCGGGGGGCAAGGCACAGATACGCAGTATTTT
once - TRBJ1-5 TRBV28 CASNWGQGNQPQHF TGTGCCAGCAACTGGGGGCAAGGCAATCAGCCCCAGCATTTT
many - TRBJ1-4 TRBV7-9 CASSLAPDSEKLFF TGTGCCAGCAGCTTAGCGCCCGACAGTGAAAAACTGTTTTTT
many - TRBJ1-4 TRBV6-1 CASSWGGGEKLFF TGTGCCAGCAGCTGGGGGGGGGGTGAAAAACTGTTTTTT
many TRBD1 TRBJ1-1 TRBV6-1 CALQGANLLEMNTEAFF TGTGCCCTACAGGGGGCCAACCTTCTAGAAATGAACACTGAAGCTTTCTTT
many TRBD1 TRBJ2-1 TRBV5-1 CASSLDRQGGNEQFF TGCGCCAGCAGCCTTGACAGACAGGGGGGGAATGAGCAGTTCTTC
many TRBD1 TRBJ1-1 TRBV7-9 CASSSGGAGNTEAFF TGTGCCAGCAGCTCAGGGGGCGCCGGGAACACTGAAGCTTTCTTT